This T cell receptor beta chain came from a study of identical twins. TCRdb reprocessed the 5' RACE reads via MiXCR and lists one record per CDR3 protein. Of 1.5 million to 2 million distinct CDR3 sequences in the sample, about 32% were seen once. As regards this clonotype: Its antigen remains unidentified.

Germline values: CDR1 MDHEN, CDR2 SYDVKM. The CDR3 contains 16 residues. V was clipped by 5 bases and J by 2 bases, with 15 bases between them. Study-wide results and caveats: Among beta out-of-frame sequences, excess sharing between twins appeared weaker. Fewer insertions were carried by abundant cord blood beta clonotypes, but none was seen in memory repertoires.

The receptor was derived from a newborn girl in good health. This chain links TRBV28 with TRBJ2-2; D is possibly TRBD2 (5 bases). Material for sequencing was cord blood. The CDR3 protein is CASSVKRGINTGELFF. CDR3 sequence (DNA): TGTGCCAGCAGTGTCAAACGGGGAATAAACACCGGGGAGCTGTTTTTT. The full variable domain, in which reference TRBV28 and TRBJ2-2 provide the parts outside the CDR3, is DVKVTQSSRYLVKRTGEKVFLECVQDMDHENMFWYRQDPGLGLRLIYFSYDVKMKEKGDIPEGYSVSREKKERFSLILESASTNQTSMYLCASSVKRGINTGELFFGEGSRLTVL.